The T cell receptor (beta chain) described here comes from a study of blood T cell repertoires in COVID-19. Overall study: COVID-19 samples, acute and convalescent, were from the United States, Italy and Spain. In each case, the material was cDNA or gDNA derived from T cells, B-cell-depleted T cells, or PBMCs.

This clone was detected only a few times. In the original processing: Using reference gene primer amplification, nucleated cell counts were estimated. Using immunoSEQ multiplex PCR, the repertoire was profiled, and TCRdb retains in-frame clones only, with some absent. D and trimming come from the DNA, and the V and J calls and clone size come from that table. The data show roughly 26,000 clones, approximately 92% seen once. Germline V lookup: CDR1 SSHAT, CDR2 FNYEAQ (reference sequence). There are 19 residues in the CDR3. Deletions cut 5 bases from V and 0 bases from J, with 23 bases between. The source material was peripheral blood. The sequence was obtained from a human donor in a cohort sampled during active COVID-19. The gene calls are TRBV7-7 and TRBJ1-5, with D unresolved. The CDR3 region has the DNA TGTGCCAGCAGCCCCCGGCCGTCCCGGGTCCCCTGTAGCAATCAGCCCCAGCATTTT. Amino acids: CASSPRPSRVPCSNQPQHF.